One T cell receptor (beta chain) is described in this entry. Distinct nucleotide sequences in the sample also encode this CDR3. These data belong to a study of blood T cell repertoires in COVID-19. Study-wide background: Samples representing acute and convalescent COVID-19 were sourced from the United States, Italy and Spain.

The CDR3 consists of 11 residues. Germline V gene lookup returns CDR1 DFQATT and CDR2 SNEGSKA (reference sequence). V lost 5 bases and J lost 6; bases outside the gene matches: 3. Data came from immunoSEQ multiplex PCR; TCRdb stores just in-frame clones and leaves some out. This repertoire shows roughly 300,000 clones, approximately 85% found once; its top ten account for roughly 7%. This receptor was taken from a human donor in a cohort sampled during active COVID-19. The sequenced material came from peripheral blood. This chain connects TRBV20-1 to TRBJ1-1; 7 nucleotides agree with TRBD1. The CDR3 DNA is TGCAGTGCTCGCACAGGGGCTGAAGCTTTCTTT. Its translation: CSARTGAEAFF.